One sample yielded the 32 T cell receptor beta chains listed below, sequenced in a study of shared clonotypes between healthy human individuals. TCRdb keeps only in-frame clones here, not all; method: immunoSEQ multiplex PCR. Of hundreds of thousands of clones listed, roughly 98% are singletons. Terminally differentiated effector memory CD45RA+ cells were excluded from the naive CD8 cells, which were CD45RO-negative and positively selected for CCR7. Specimen: naive CD8+ T cells sorted from blood. These receptors all stem from a man aged 25 to 40 in good health.

V usage is TRBV2 and J usage is TRBJ2-3, with D possibly matching TRBD1 (8 bases). With 10 bases removed from V and 6 bases from J, the gap between germline ends came to 29 bases. The CDR3 length is 17 residues. Germline V lookup: CDR1 SNHLY, CDR2 FYNNEI. CDR3 amino acids: CATIYIPAGQAADTQYF. DNA for the CDR3: TGTGCCACAATTTATATCCCAGCGGGACAGGCAGCCGATACGCAGTATTTT.

In this sample, this clone turned up once. The V gene is TRBV4-1, the J gene TRBJ2-7, with D perhaps matching TRBD2 (6 bases). The CDR3 covers 15 residues. From germline, CDR1 is MGHRA and CDR2 YSYEKL. V lost 3 bases to trimming and J lost 2 bases, with 14 bases between them. DNA for the CDR3: TGCGCCAGCAGCCAGGTTCCTAGCGCCGCCTACGAGCAGTACTTC. This translates into CASSQVPSAAYEQYF.

This clone has just one count. The chain has TRBV27 and TRBJ1-5; D ambiguous. Germline V lookup: CDR1 MNHEY, CDR2 SMNVEV (reference sequence). V dropped 2 bases and J dropped 4 bases, with 6 bases sitting between them. The CDR3 is 13 amino acids. The CDR3 is CASSLDGNQPQHF. The CDR3 region has the DNA TGTGCCAGCAGTTTAGACGGGAATCAGCCCCAGCATTTT.

The chain has TRBV6-5 and TRBJ2-7; 7 nucleotides agree with TRBD1. Germline V gives CDR1 MNHEY, CDR2 SVGAGI. The CDR3 consists of 13 residues. V shed 5 bases and J 3 bases; nucleotides not matched to a gene: 4. The CDR3 DNA sequence: TGTGCCAGCAGTGCCGGGACAGACTACGAGCAGTACTTC. It is translated as CASSAGTDYEQYF.

This chain links TRBV6-5 with TRBJ2-5; unclear D gene. The CDR3 is 15 residues long. CDR1 MNHEY and CDR2 SVGAGI come from the germline V gene. The V end lost 0 bases, the J end lost 0 bases, and 8 bases lay between the germline ends. The CDR3 loop is CASSYSTSYQETQYF. The CDR3 DNA is TGTGCCAGCAGTTACTCGACTTCGTACCAAGAGACCCAGTACTTC.

The chain carries TRBV7-9 and TRBJ2-2; D is unresolved. V was clipped by 5 bases and J by 2 bases, with 12 bases between them. There are 15 residues in the CDR3. Germline-derived CDR1 and CDR2 are SEHNR and FQNEAQ (reference sequence). CDR3 DNA: TGTGCCAGCAGCCCACCGACTCAAAACACCGGGGAGCTGTTTTTT. Its protein product is CASSPPTQNTGELFF.

The chain links TRBV4-1 to TRBJ2-5, with 7 bases fitting TRBD1. J was trimmed by 4 bases and V by 3 bases; bases with no gene match: 8. The CDR3 is 15 residues long. Germline V CDR1 and CDR2: MGHRA, YSYEKL. The CDR3 protein is CASSQGQTAGETQYF. Here the CDR3 DNA reads TGCGCCAGCAGCCAGGGACAGACCGCAGGAGAGACCCAGTACTTC.

The rearrangement joins TRBV4-1 to TRBJ2-7; D gene unclear. This CDR3 contains 14 residues. V dropped 1 base and J dropped 2 bases, with 9 bases sitting between them. Germline CDR1 and CDR2: MGHRA and YSYEKL. The DNA of the CDR3 is TGCGCCAGCAGCCAAGCTCAGACCACCTACGAGCAGTACTTC. It translates to CASSQAQTTYEQYF.

The chain carries TRBV27 and TRBJ2-1, with 8 bases identical to TRBD1. V was pared by 8 bases and J by 4 bases, with 10 bases of the junction left unmatched. Germline V gene lookup returns CDR1 MNHEY and CDR2 SMNVEV (reference sequence). This CDR3 is built from 15 residues. For the CDR3, the DNA is TGTGCCAGCGCCGCTTGGACAGGGATTTACAATGAGCAGTTCTTC. Translating it yields CASAAWTGIYNEQFF.

The chain carries TRBV7-6 and TRBJ1-4, with D hard to call. Germline V gene data show CDR1 as SGHVS and CDR2 as FNYEAQ. Trimming pared 6 bases from V and 0 bases from J, leaving 8 bases between. This CDR3 has 14 residues. CDR3 region: CASSNRATNEKLFF. The CDR3 DNA follows: TGTGCCAGCAGTAATAGGGCAACTAATGAAAAACTGTTTTTT.

Details on this clone: The same CDR3 can be traced to other DNA sequences in this sample. This chain joins TRBV27 and TRBJ1-5; a weak D match, TRBD1 (6 bases). Germline values: CDR1 MNHEY, CDR2 SMNVEV (reference sequence). Between the trimmed V and J ends, which lost 6 bases and 6 bases, there was a span of 15 bases. The CDR3 is 14 amino acids. The CDR3, as DNA: TGTGCCAGCAGCCTTTCCAGGGGCCGTCAGCCCCAGCATTTT. Amino acids: CASSLSRGRQPQHF.

This chain joins TRBV27 and TRBJ1-5; TRBD1 agrees at 9 bases. Germline V lookup: CDR1 MNHEY, CDR2 SMNVEV (reference sequence). J lost 3 bases, V lost 3 bases, and 3 bases had no gene match. The CDR3 sequence is 15 residues long. The CDR3, as DNA: TGTGCCAGCAGTTTTGGGACAGGGCTCAATCAGCCCCAGCATTTT. As protein: CASSFGTGLNQPQHF.

V is TRBV28 and J is TRBJ2-3; D is perhaps TRBD1 (6 bases). Germline loops: CDR1 MDHEN, CDR2 SYDVKM. V was cut by 8 bases and J by 2 bases, with 11 bases left in between. The CDR3 spans 13 residues. Written as DNA, the CDR3 is TGTGCCAGCCAGGGGAGCCACACAGATACGCAGTATTTT. Translation: CASQGSHTDTQYF. Based on the CDR3 plus reference TRBV28 and TRBJ2-3, the full variable domain is DVKVTQSSRYLVKRTGEKVFLECVQDMDHENMFWYRQDPGLGLRLIYFSYDVKMKEKGDIPEGYSVSREKKERFSLILESASTNQTSMYLCASQGSHTDTQYFGPGTRLTVL.

The V call is TRBV27, the J call TRBJ1-5; D is possibly TRBD1 (5 bases). The CDR3 is 14 amino acids. Germline V CDR1 and CDR2: MNHEY, SMNVEV (reference sequence). V lost 4 bases and J lost 6, with 13 bases in between. CDR3 loop: CASSWGRETQPQHF. The CDR3 DNA reads TGTGCCAGCAGTTGGGGACGGGAGACTCAGCCCCAGCATTTT.

V and J are TRBV2 and TRBJ2-1; no definite D call. The CDR3 is 16 residues long. Germline values: CDR1 SNHLY, CDR2 FYNNEI. V shed 1 base and J shed 0 bases, with 10 bases lying between them. For the CDR3, the DNA is TGTGCCAGCAGTGAAGGTCCCGGGTCCTCCTACAATGAGCAGTTCTTC. This encodes CASSEGPGSSYNEQFF.

The chain is built from TRBV27 and TRBJ2-1; 12 bases map to TRBD2. Germline lookup yields CDR1 MNHEY and CDR2 SMNVEV (reference sequence). The CDR3 has 17 amino acids. V shed 6 bases, J shed 8 bases, and the junction held 14 bases outside the gene matches. CDR3 nucleotide sequence: TGTGCCAGCAGCCTACTCTCGACTAGCGGGAGTTCGGATGAGCAGTTCTTC. Residues: CASSLLSTSGSSDEQFF.

This chain joins TRBV11-2 and TRBJ2-2; D is possibly TRBD2 (5 bases). V lost 6 bases and J 5 bases, leaving 16 bases between the germline ends. CDR1 and CDR2 (germline): SGHAT, FQNNGV. The CDR3 covers 15 residues. The CDR3 protein is CASSYGRSGTGELFF. The DNA of the CDR3 is TGTGCCAGCAGTTATGGGAGATCCGGAACCGGGGAGCTGTTTTTT.

This chain uses TRBV7-8 with TRBJ1-4; 7 bases line up with TRBD1. Germline CDR1 is SGHVS and CDR2 is FQNEAQ. CDR3 size: 14 residues. Trimming at V came to 5 bases and at J to 6 bases, leaving 6 bases not matched to a gene. The CDR3 sequence is CASSPGTDDEKLFF. The CDR3 DNA sequence: TGTGCCAGCAGCCCCGGGACAGATGATGAAAAACTGTTTTTT.

The rearrangement links TRBV10-3 to TRBJ2-7, with 9 nucleotides matching TRBD2. Trimming cost V 0 bases and J 6 bases; bases outside gene matches: 6. The CDR3 consists of 15 residues. Germline V CDR1 and CDR2: ENHRY, SYGVKD. The CDR3 nucleotides read TGTGCCATCAGTGAGTCAGCTAGCGGGGCATCCGAGCAGTACTTC. This gives the protein CAISESASGASEQYF.

The gene calls are TRBV20-1 and TRBJ2-1; maybe TRBD1 (5 bases). The ends were cut back, 1 base at V and 9 bases at J, with 7 bases in the middle. The CDR3 has 11 residues. Germline values: CDR1 DFQATT, CDR2 SNEGSKA (reference sequence). The CDR3 spells CSARGGGEQFF. CDR3 sequence (DNA): TGCAGTGCTAGAGGGGGCGGTGAGCAGTTCTTC.

The J gene is TRBJ1-2, the V gene TRBV6-5, with TRBD1 identical over 8 bases. Per the germline V gene, CDR1 is MNHEY and CDR2 is SVGAGI. Germline trimming cut 2 bases from V and 8 bases from J; bases unmatched to any gene: 13. The CDR3 extends over 16 amino acids. The CDR3 reads CASSYAGQVVGEGYTF. CDR3 sequence (DNA): TGTGCCAGCAGTTACGCGGGACAGGTCGTCGGGGAAGGCTACACCTTC.

The sample holds one count of this clone. The chain uses TRBV5-4 and TRBJ2-7; D may match TRBD1 or TRBD2 (7 bases each). The germline V and J ends were trimmed by 4 bases and 3 bases, with 14 bases remaining between them. This CDR3 region has 14 residues. Germline loops: CDR1 SGHNT, CDR2 YYREEE (reference sequence). The DNA for the CDR3 is TGTGCCAGCAGCGAGCGGGACAGAGTCTACGAGCAGTACTTC. It translates to CASSERDRVYEQYF. Full variable domain (rest looked up from reference TRBV5-4 and TRBJ2-7): ETGVTQSPTHLIKTRGQQVTLRCSSQSGHNTVSWYQQALGQGPQFIFQYYREEENGRGNFPPRFSGLQFPNYSSELNVNALELDDSALYLCASSERDRVYEQYFGPGTRLTVT.

This chain's CDR3 is CASSFRHSGTDTQYF. CDR3 nucleotide sequence: TGTGCCAGCAGTTTTCGACACTCGGGCACAGATACGCAGTATTTT. The rearrangement uses TRBV27 and TRBJ2-3; D uncertain. The CDR3 sequence is 15 residues long. Trimming took off 3 bases at V and 1 base at J, with 11 bases between the two ends. Per germline, CDR1 MNHEY and CDR2 SMNVEV (reference sequence).

The chain carries TRBV2 and TRBJ2-7, with 8 positions matching TRBD2. Per germline, CDR1 SNHLY and CDR2 FYNNEI. CDR3 length: 14 amino acids. V shed 8 bases, J shed 4 bases, and the junction held 10 bases outside the gene matches. The CDR3 bases are TGTGCCAGCTGTACCGGGACTAGTTTTTACGAGCAGTACTTC. Residues: CASCTGTSFYEQYF.

CDR3 in DNA: TGTGCCAGCCAGGGGAGGACAGCGGGGGAGGATGAGCAGTTCTTC. Amino acid sequence: CASQGRTAGEDEQFF. The chain recombines TRBV2 with TRBJ2-1; 8 positions agree with TRBD2. The CDR3 consists of 15 residues. CDR1 is SNHLY and CDR2 is FYNNEI in the germline V gene. Trimming at V came to 8 bases and at J to 8 bases, leaving 14 bases not matched to a gene.

V gene TRBV28 combines with J gene TRBJ1-1; TRBD1 matches at 10 bases. Germline V CDR1 and CDR2: MDHEN, SYDVKM. The CDR3 length is 17 residues. V lost 5 bases to trimming and J lost 0 bases; unmatched junction nucleotides: 9. The DNA for the CDR3 is TGTGCCAGCAGTCGGGATGACAGGGGGCGCGTGAACACTGAAGCTTTCTTT. Its translation is CASSRDDRGRVNTEAFF.

This chain uses TRBV7-9 with TRBJ2-1, with 10 bases that match TRBD2. CDR3 length equals 17 residues. The germline gives CDR1 SEHNR, CDR2 FQNEAQ (reference sequence). With 4 bases clipped from V and 0 bases from J, the junction kept 6 bases outside the gene matches. DNA of the CDR3: TGTGCCAGCAGCTCCCCTTTAGCGGGAGGCTCCTACAATGAGCAGTTCTTC. Residues: CASSSPLAGGSYNEQFF.

This CDR3 is CASSPVRDQPQHF. In DNA, the CDR3 is TGTGCCAGCAGCCCGGTAAGGGATCAGCCCCAGCATTTT. The rearrangement uses TRBV6-5 and TRBJ1-5; unclear D gene. V was shortened by 6 bases and J by 5 bases, with 11 bases between the two germline ends. There are 13 residues in the CDR3. Germline values: CDR1 MNHEY, CDR2 SVGAGI.

This clone has a single count. The V and J genes are TRBV6-5 and TRBJ1-1; weak D call: TRBD1 (5 bases). Germline CDR1 and CDR2: MNHEY and SVGAGI. V lost 5 bases to trimming and J lost 1 base, with 8 bases between them. This CDR3 has 13 residues. DNA of the CDR3: TGTGCCAGCAGTCTCGGGGGGAACACTGAAGCTTTCTTT. This translates into CASSLGGNTEAFF.

Points on this clone: At one boundary the junction diverges from the germline segment, which might be a read error. The chain recombines TRBV7-7 with TRBJ2-7; D not certain. The germline V gene has CDR1 SSHAT and CDR2 FNYEAQ (reference sequence). CDR3 size: 13 residues. As DNA, the CDR3 is TGTGCTAGCAGCTTAGATCCCTCCTACGAGCAGTACTTC. It yields the protein CASSLDPSYEQYF.

The chain recombines TRBV5-5 with TRBJ1-4, with a weak D call TRBD1 (5 bases). The CDR3 is 15 amino acids. The V end was cut by 0 bases, the J end by 7 bases, with 13 bases between. Germline V gives CDR1 SGHKS, CDR2 YYEKEE (reference sequence). CDR3 DNA sequence: TGTGCCAGCAGCTTGGCGGCGTGGGGCGGTGAAAAACTGTTTTTT. It is translated as CASSLAAWGGEKLFF.

The chain carries TRBV11-2 and TRBJ2-3, with D uncertain. The ends were cut back, 0 bases at V and 2 bases at J, with 12 bases in the middle. CDR3 length equals 16 residues. CDR1 is SGHAT and CDR2 is FQNNGV in the germline V gene. CDR3 bases: TGTGCCAGCAGCTTAGATACGCCACTACACACAGATACGCAGTATTTT. As protein: CASSLDTPLHTDTQYF.